This entry is about one T cell receptor (beta chain). Its matching antigen is unknown. This sample is drawn from a study of OX40 agonist ivuxolimab in advanced cancers. Generated by immunoSEQ multiplex PCR, the TCRdb table keeps only in-frame clones and is missing some. The table includes over 55,000 clones, around 82% detected once. Study conclusions and caveats: More expanded clones were seen, on average, in CD8+ T cells than in CD4+. Among some nonresponders, normalized T-cell clonal expansion was also low. At 0.1 to 3.0 mg/kg, clonal expansion of CD4+ and CD8+ blood T cells had occurred by week 6.

The V gene's germline CDR1 is MDHEN and CDR2 SYDVKM. Trimming cost V 2 bases and J 5 bases, with 12 bases left between them. The CDR3 sequence is 14 residues long. This chain uses TRBV28 with TRBJ1-2, with D unresolved. This clonotype originated in an adult with an advanced solid tumor such as melanoma, head and neck, liver or kidney cancer. This specimen was CD4+ or CD8+ T cells sorted from blood, taken in a trial of the OX40 agonist ivuxolimab. DNA of the CDR3: TGTGCCAGCAGTTTAACGGGCATCTCTTATGGCTACACCTTC. Translating gives CASSLTGISYGYTF.